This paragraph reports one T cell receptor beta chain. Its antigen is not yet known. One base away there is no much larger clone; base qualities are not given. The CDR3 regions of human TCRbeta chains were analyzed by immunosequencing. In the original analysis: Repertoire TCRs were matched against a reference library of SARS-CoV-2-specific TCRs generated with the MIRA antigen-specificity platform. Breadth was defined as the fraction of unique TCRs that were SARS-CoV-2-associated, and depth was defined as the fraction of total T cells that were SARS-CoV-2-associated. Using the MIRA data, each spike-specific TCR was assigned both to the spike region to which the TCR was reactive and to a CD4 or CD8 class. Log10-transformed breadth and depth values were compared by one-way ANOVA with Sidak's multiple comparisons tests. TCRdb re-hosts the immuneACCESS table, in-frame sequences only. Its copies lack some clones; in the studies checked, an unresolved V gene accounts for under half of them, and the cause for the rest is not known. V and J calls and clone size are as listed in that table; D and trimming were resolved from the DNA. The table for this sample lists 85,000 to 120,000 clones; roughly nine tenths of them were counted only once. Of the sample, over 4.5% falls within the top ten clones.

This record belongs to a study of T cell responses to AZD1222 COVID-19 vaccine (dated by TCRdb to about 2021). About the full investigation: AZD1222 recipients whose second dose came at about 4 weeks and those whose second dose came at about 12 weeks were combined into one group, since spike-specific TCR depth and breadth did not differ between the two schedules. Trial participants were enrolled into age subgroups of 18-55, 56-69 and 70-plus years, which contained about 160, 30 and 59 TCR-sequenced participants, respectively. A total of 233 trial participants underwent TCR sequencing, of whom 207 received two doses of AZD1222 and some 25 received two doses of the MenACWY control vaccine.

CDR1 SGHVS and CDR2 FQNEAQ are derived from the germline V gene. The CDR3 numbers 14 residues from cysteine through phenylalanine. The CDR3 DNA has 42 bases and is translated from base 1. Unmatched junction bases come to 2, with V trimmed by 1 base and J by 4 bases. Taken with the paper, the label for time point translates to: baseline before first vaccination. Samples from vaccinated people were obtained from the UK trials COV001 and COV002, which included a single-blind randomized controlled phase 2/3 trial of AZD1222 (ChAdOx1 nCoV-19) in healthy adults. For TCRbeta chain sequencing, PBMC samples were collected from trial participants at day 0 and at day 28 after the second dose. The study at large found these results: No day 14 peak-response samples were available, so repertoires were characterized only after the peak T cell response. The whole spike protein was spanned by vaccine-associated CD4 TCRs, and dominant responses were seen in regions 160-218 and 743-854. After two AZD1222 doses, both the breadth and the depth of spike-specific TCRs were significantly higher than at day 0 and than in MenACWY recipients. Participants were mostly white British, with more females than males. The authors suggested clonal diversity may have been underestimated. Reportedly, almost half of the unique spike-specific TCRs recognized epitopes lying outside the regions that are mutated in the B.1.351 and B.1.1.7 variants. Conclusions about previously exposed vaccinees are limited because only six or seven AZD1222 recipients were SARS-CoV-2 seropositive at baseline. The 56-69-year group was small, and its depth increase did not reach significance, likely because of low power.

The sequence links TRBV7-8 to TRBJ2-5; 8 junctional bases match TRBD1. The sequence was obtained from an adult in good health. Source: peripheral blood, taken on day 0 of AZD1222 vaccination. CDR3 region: CASSLVTGVETQYF. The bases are TGTGCCAGCAGCTTAGTGACAGGGGTAGAGACCCAGTACTTC.